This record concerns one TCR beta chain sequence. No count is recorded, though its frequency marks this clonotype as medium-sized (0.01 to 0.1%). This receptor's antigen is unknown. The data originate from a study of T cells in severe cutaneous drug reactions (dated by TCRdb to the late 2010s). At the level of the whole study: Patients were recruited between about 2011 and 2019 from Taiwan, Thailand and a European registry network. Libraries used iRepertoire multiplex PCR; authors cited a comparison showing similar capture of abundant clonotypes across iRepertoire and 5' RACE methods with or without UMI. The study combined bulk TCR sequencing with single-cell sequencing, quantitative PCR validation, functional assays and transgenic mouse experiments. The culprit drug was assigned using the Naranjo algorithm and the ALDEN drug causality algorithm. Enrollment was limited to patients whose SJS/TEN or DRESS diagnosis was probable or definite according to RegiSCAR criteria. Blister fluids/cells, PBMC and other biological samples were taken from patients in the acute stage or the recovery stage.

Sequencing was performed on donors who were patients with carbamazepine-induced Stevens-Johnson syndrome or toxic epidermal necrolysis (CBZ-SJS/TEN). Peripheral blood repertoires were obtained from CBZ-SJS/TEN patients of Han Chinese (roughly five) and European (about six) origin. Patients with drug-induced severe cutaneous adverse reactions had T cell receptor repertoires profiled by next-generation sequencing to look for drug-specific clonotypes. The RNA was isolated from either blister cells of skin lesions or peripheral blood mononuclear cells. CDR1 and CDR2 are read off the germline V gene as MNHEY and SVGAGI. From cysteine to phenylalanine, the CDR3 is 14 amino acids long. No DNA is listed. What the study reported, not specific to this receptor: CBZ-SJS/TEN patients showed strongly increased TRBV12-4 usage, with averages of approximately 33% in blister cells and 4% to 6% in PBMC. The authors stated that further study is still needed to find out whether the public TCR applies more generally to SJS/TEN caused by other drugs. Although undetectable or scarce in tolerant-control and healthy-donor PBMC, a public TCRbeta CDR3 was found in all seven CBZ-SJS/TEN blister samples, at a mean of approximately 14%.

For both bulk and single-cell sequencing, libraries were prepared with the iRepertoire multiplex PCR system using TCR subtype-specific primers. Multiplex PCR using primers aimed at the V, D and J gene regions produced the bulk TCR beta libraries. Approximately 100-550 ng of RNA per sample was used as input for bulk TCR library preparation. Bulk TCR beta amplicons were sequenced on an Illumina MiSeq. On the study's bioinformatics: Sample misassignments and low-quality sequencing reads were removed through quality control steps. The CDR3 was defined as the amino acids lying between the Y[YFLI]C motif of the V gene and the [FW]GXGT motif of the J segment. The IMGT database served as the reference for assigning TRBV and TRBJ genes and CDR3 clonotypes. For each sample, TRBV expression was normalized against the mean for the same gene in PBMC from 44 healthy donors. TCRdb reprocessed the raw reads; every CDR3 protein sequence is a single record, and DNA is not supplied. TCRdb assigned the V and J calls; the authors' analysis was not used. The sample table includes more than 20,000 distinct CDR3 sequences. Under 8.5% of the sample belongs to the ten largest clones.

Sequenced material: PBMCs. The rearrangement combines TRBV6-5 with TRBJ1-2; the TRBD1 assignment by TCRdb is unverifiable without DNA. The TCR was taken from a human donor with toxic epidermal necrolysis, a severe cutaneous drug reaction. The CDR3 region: CASSYGRTVDGYTF.